One sample yielded the 28 T cell receptor beta chains listed below, sequenced in a study of control samples from healthy donors and cancer patients. Some clones are missing from TCRdb's copy, which holds only in-frame ones; the method was immunoSEQ multiplex PCR. The table shows more than 95,000 clones, with 70% to 90% occurring only once. Sequencing was done on a sample of blood. The receptors originated from a man aged 60 to 75 in good health.

The chain joins TRBV9 to TRBJ2-3; TRBD2 agrees at 9 bases. V was pared by 0 bases and J by 2 bases, with 7 bases of the junction left unmatched. Germline V gene data show CDR1 as SGDLS and CDR2 as YYNGEE. This CDR3 contains 17 residues. Written as DNA, the CDR3 is TGTGCCAGCAGCGTAGTCGGTAGCGGGGGATTCACAGATACGCAGTATTTT. Translation gives CASSVVGSGGFTDTQYF. Using reference TRBV9 and TRBJ2-3 for the parts outside the CDR3, the full variable domain is DSGVTQTPKHLITATGQRVTLRCSPRSGDLSVYWYQQSLDQGLQFLIQYYNGEERAKGNILERFSAQQFPDLHSELNLSSLELGDSALYFCASSVVGSGGFTDTQYFGPGTRLTVL.

The chain employs TRBV19 and TRBJ2-3; 8 bases match TRBD2. In germline, CDR1 is LNHDA, CDR2 SQIVND (reference sequence). This CDR3 is 14 amino acids long. J was trimmed by 3 bases and V by 10 bases; bases with no gene match: 9. The CDR3 region is CATRRGVGTDTQYF. The DNA for the CDR3 is TGTGCCACCCGGCGGGGGGTAGGAACAGATACGCAGTATTTT.

The chain combines TRBV19 with TRBJ1-1, with unresolved D. Germline V CDR1 and CDR2: LNHDA, SQIVND (reference sequence). Trimming removed 3 bases from V and 4 bases from J, with 33 bases in between. There are 21 residues in the CDR3. The CDR3 protein is CASSIVWTMAYSGSRSTEAFF. Written as DNA, the CDR3 is TGTGCCAGTAGTATTGTATGGACGATGGCTTATTCTGGTAGTAGGAGCACTGAAGCTTTCTTT.

The chain uses TRBV7-2 and TRBJ2-2, with TRBD1 matching over 8 bases. This CDR3 contains 14 residues. Looked up from germline, CDR1 is SGHTA and CDR2 is FQGNSA. V trimming: 4 bases; J trimming: 4 bases; junction bases outside the gene matches: 2. This CDR3 is CASSSGQVTGELFF. DNA for the CDR3: TGTGCCAGCAGCTCGGGACAGGTCACCGGGGAGCTGTTTTTT.

V and J are TRBV5-1 and TRBJ1-1; D may be TRBD1 (6 bases). The V gene's germline CDR1 is SGHRS and CDR2 YFSETQ. The CDR3 consists of 15 residues. The V end lost 4 bases, the J end lost 1 base, and 14 bases lay between the germline ends. The CDR3 spells CASSTTGTGNTEAFF. The DNA of the CDR3 is TGCGCCAGCAGCACCACAGGGACCGGGAACACTGAAGCTTTCTTT.

The chain carries TRBV11-2 and TRBJ2-1; perhaps TRBD2 as D (5 bases). In germline, CDR1 is SGHAT, CDR2 FQNNGV. Trimming pared 4 bases from V and 4 bases from J, leaving 26 bases between. The CDR3 runs to 19 residues. The CDR3 spells CASSSVPAPRTGTYNEQFF. CDR3 DNA sequence: TGTGCCAGCAGCTCAGTCCCCGCCCCCCGGACTGGTACATACAATGAGCAGTTCTTC.

The chain combines TRBV19 with TRBJ1-5; D unclear. This CDR3 contains 13 residues. Germline lookup yields CDR1 LNHDA and CDR2 SQIVND (reference sequence). Trimming took off 3 bases at V and 4 bases at J, with 7 bases between the two ends. Here the CDR3 reads CASSIEGNQPQHF. The CDR3 DNA reads as TGTGCCAGTAGTATTGAGGGAAATCAGCCCCAGCATTTT.

This clone was recorded once. The chain is built from TRBV19 and TRBJ1-6; unclear D gene. V was pared by 3 bases and J by 11 bases, with 17 bases between. CDR1 is LNHDA, CDR2 SQIVND, per germline (reference sequence). This CDR3 contains 15 residues. CDR3 nucleotide sequence: TGTGCCAGTAGTATCGGGCCGGGAGAAAAGACACCCCTCCACTTT. Translated, it gives CASSIGPGEKTPLHF. The full variable domain, with the rest looked up from reference TRBV19 and TRBJ1-6, is DGGITQSPKYLFRKEGQNVTLSCEQNLNHDAMYWYRQDPGQGLRLIYYSQIVNDFQKGDIAEGYSVSREKKESFPLTVTSAQKNPTAFYLCASSIGPGEKTPLHFGNGTRLTVT.

The gene calls are TRBV27 and TRBJ1-2; 8 bases fit TRBD1. Germline V lookup: CDR1 MNHEY, CDR2 SMNVEV (reference sequence). J gave up 2 bases and V 5 bases, and 16 bases lay outside the gene matches. The CDR3 extends over 18 amino acids. This CDR3 is CASSNSPGQVKINYGYTF. CDR3 DNA: TGTGCCAGCAGTAATAGCCCGGGACAGGTCAAGATCAACTATGGCTACACCTTC.

V and J are TRBV6-5 and TRBJ2-7; 7 bases agree with TRBD1. After removal of 0 bases from V and 1 base from J, the junction contained 3 bases not matched to a gene. The CDR3 has 15 residues. Germline-derived CDR1 and CDR2 are MNHEY and SVGAGI. The CDR3 DNA reads as TGTGCCAGCAGTTACTCGGGACAGAGATCCTACGAGCAGTACTTC. Protein: CASSYSGQRSYEQYF.

The chain carries TRBV28 and TRBJ2-2; 9 nucleotides agree with TRBD2. The CDR3 sequence is 14 residues long. The germline gives CDR1 MDHEN, CDR2 SYDVKM. J was trimmed by 9 bases and V by 5 bases; bases with no gene match: 7. The CDR3 loop reads CASSPDLAGWELFF. Here the CDR3 DNA reads TGTGCCAGCAGTCCTGACCTAGCGGGGTGGGAGCTGTTTTTT.

The V gene is TRBV5-6, the J gene TRBJ2-6; 7 positions match TRBD2. J lost 4 bases, V lost 2 bases, and 9 bases had no gene match. This CDR3 has 17 amino acids. Germline loops: CDR1 SGHDT, CDR2 YYEEEE. CDR3 DNA: TGTGCCAGCAGCTTTGGGGAGGGTAGTGCGGGGGCCAACGTCCTGACTTTC. Residues: CASSFGEGSAGANVLTF.

Comments on this clone: A junction boundary mismatches the germline segment, possibly from a read error. This rearrangement joins TRBV7-7 to TRBJ2-3; D is undetermined. Germline V lookup: CDR1 SSHAT, CDR2 FNYEAQ (reference sequence). The CDR3 totals 15 residues. The CDR3 sequence is CASSLVSSITDTQYF. The DNA for the CDR3 is TGTGCTAGCAGCTTAGTCTCCAGTATCACAGATACGCAGTATTTT.

The genes are TRBV18 and TRBJ2-2; D remains unclear. Germline V CDR1 and CDR2: KGHSH, LQKENI. Trimming took off 2 bases at V and 3 bases at J, with 7 bases between the two ends. This CDR3 is built from 14 residues. The CDR3: CASSPSSYTGELFF. The CDR3 nucleotides are TGTGCCAGCTCACCATCTAGTTACACCGGGGAGCTGTTTTTT. Variable domain in full (rest from reference TRBV18 and TRBJ2-2): NAGVMQNPRHLVRRRGQEARLRCSPMKGHSHVYWYRQLPEEGLKFMVYLQKENIIDESGMPKERFSAEFPKEGPSILRIQQVVRGDSAAYFCASSPSSYTGELFFGEGSRLTVL.

Only a few counts were recorded for this clone. J is TRBJ1-1 and V is TRBV3-1 (or the pseudogene TRBV3-2); 8 bases agree with TRBD1. Per germline, CDR1 LGHDT and CDR2 YNNKEL (reference sequence). V shed 4 bases and J 6 bases; nucleotides not matched to a gene: 4. The CDR3 contains 13 residues. The CDR3 reads CASSRTGGSEAFF. The CDR3 nucleotides read TGTGCCAGCAGCCGAACAGGGGGGTCTGAAGCTTTCTTT.

The rearrangement joins TRBV5-1 to TRBJ1-3; D not certain. V lost 1 base and J 2 bases, leaving 10 bases between the germline ends. CDR3 length equals 15 residues. Germline lookup yields CDR1 SGHRS and CDR2 YFSETQ. The CDR3 nucleotides read TGCGCCAGCAGCTTGAACCCCTCGGCTGGAAACACCATATATTTT. Its translation is CASSLNPSAGNTIYF.

The genes are TRBV7-2 and TRBJ1-1, with a weak D call TRBD1 (5 bases). The CDR3 extends over 17 amino acids. Germline CDR1 reads SGHTA; CDR2 reads FQGNSA. Trimming shortened V by 5 bases and J by 1 base, and 20 bases separated the two germline ends. CDR3 sequence: CASSLVGVGKANTEAFF. The DNA of the CDR3 is TGTGCCAGCAGCCTCGTGGGGGTTGGGAAAGCGAACACTGAAGCTTTCTTT.

This chain links TRBV27 with TRBJ2-2; 15 bases are a match to TRBD2. J was trimmed by 2 bases and V by 4 bases; bases with no gene match: 5. CDR1 MNHEY and CDR2 SMNVEV come from the germline V gene (reference sequence). The CDR3 has 18 residues. The CDR3: CASSSGLAGGRNTGELFF. CDR3 in DNA: TGTGCCAGCAGTTCTGGACTAGCGGGGGGGCGTAACACCGGGGAGCTGTTTTTT.

This chain uses TRBV7-2 with TRBJ1-1; tentatively, D is TRBD1 (6 bases). The CDR3 consists of 13 residues. The germline V gene has CDR1 SGHTA and CDR2 FQGNSA. V was pared by 5 bases and J by 10 bases, with 17 bases between. The CDR3, as DNA: TGTGCCAGCAGCCCACAACAGGGACTAGGAGCTTTCTTT. Translating gives CASSPQQGLGAFF.

The chain has TRBV5-4 and TRBJ1-6, with D hard to call. The CDR3 is made up of 14 amino acids. From germline, CDR1 is SGHNT and CDR2 YYREEE (reference sequence). The V end was cut by 2 bases, the J end by 6 bases, with 9 bases between. CDR3 sequence reads: CASSLAVPNSPLHF. As DNA, the CDR3 is TGTGCCAGCAGCTTAGCAGTTCCTAATTCACCCCTCCACTTT.

The V call is TRBV5-1, the J call TRBJ2-3, with D possibly called TRBD1 or TRBD2 (5 bases each). The CDR3 spans 16 residues. CDR1 and CDR2 (germline): SGHRS, YFSETQ. Trimming pared 0 bases from V and 2 bases from J, leaving 13 bases between. The CDR3, as DNA: TGCGCCAGCAGCTTGGGGGGGACGGACCCCACAGATACGCAGTATTTT. Amino acids: CASSLGGTDPTDTQYF. Using reference TRBV5-1 and TRBJ2-3 for the parts outside the CDR3, the full variable domain is KAGVTQTPRYLIKTRGQQVTLSCSPISGHRSVSWYQQTPGQGLQFLFEYFSETQRNKGNFPGRFSGRQFSNSRSEMNVSTLELGDSALYLCASSLGGTDPTDTQYFGPGTRLTVL.

The chain uses TRBV11-2 and TRBJ1-1; unclear D gene. The germline V and J ends were trimmed by 1 base and 1 base, with 7 bases remaining between them. The CDR3 totals 14 residues. In germline, CDR1 is SGHAT, CDR2 FQNNGV. The CDR3 bases are TGTGCCAGCAGCTTAGGGTCCGGGAACACTGAAGCTTTCTTT. The encoded protein is CASSLGSGNTEAFF.

The V gene is TRBV5-1, the J gene TRBJ1-4; D not resolved. Germline CDR1 and CDR2: SGHRS and YFSETQ. Trimming cost V 0 bases and J 4 bases, with 10 bases left between them. The CDR3 runs to 15 residues. The CDR3 loop is CASSLGSANNEKLFF. CDR3 nucleotides: TGCGCCAGCAGCTTGGGGTCAGCAAATAATGAAAAACTGTTTTTT. Using reference TRBV5-1 and TRBJ1-4 for the parts outside the CDR3, the full variable domain is KAGVTQTPRYLIKTRGQQVTLSCSPISGHRSVSWYQQTPGQGLQFLFEYFSETQRNKGNFPGRFSGRQFSNSRSEMNVSTLELGDSALYLCASSLGSANNEKLFFGSGTQLSVL.

The chain has TRBV5-1 and TRBJ2-2; D may be TRBD1 (5 bases). Germline V gives CDR1 SGHRS, CDR2 YFSETQ. This CDR3 spans 14 amino acids. V lost 0 bases and J 9 bases, leaving 12 bases between the germline ends. The chain's CDR3 is CASSLVPQGRELFF. The CDR3 DNA is TGCGCCAGCAGCTTGGTTCCTCAGGGTAGGGAGCTGTTTTTT.

This clone was observed a handful of times. V and J are TRBV3-1 (or the pseudogene TRBV3-2) and TRBJ1-1, with 11 bases matching TRBD1. The CDR3 loop spans 15 amino acids. V shed 0 bases and J 10 bases; nucleotides not matched to a gene: 7. Germline-derived CDR1 and CDR2 are LGHDT and YNNKEL (reference sequence). Written as DNA, the CDR3 is TGTGCCAGCAGCCAAGATCTCGGGACAGGGGGGGCAGCTTTCTTT. This codes for CASSQDLGTGGAAFF.

Written as DNA, the CDR3 is TGTGCCAGCAGCTTAACGTCAACAGGGGGGAATTCACCCCTCCACTTT. Its translation is CASSLTSTGGNSPLHF. J is TRBJ1-6 and V is TRBV7-6; 8 bases map to TRBD1. J lost 7 bases, V lost 2 bases, and 7 bases had no gene match. The CDR3 extends over 16 amino acids. The germline CDR1 and CDR2 sequences are SGHVS and FNYEAQ.

The chain couples TRBV2 to TRBJ2-5; perhaps TRBD1 as D (5 bases). V lost 3 bases and J lost 4, with 15 bases in between. Germline CDR1 and CDR2: SNHLY and FYNNEI. This CDR3 comprises 15 residues. CDR3: CASSDETASRETQYF. In nucleotides, the CDR3 is TGTGCCAGCAGTGACGAGACAGCGAGCAGAGAGACCCAGTACTTC.

The chain carries TRBV18 and TRBJ1-2, with a possible D match to TRBD1 (6 bases). CDR1 and CDR2 from the germline V gene are KGHSH and LQKENI. The CDR3 has 14 amino acids. The V and J ends lost 3 bases and 4 bases respectively, with 12 bases between them. The CDR3 protein is CASSPARTVYGYTF. DNA of the CDR3: TGTGCCAGCTCACCCGCCCGGACAGTCTATGGCTACACCTTC.